This T cell receptor (beta chain) stems from a study of T cell responses to AZD1222 COVID-19 vaccine. On this clone: Its antigen is unidentified.

The germline V and J ends were trimmed by 4 bases and 2 bases, with 8 bases remaining between them. Germline V gives CDR1 WNHNN, CDR2 SYGVQD (reference sequence). The CDR3 runs 13 residues. Study findings and constraints: There were mostly white British donors and more females than males, and clonal diversity was possibly underestimated. Baseline testing showed seropositivity in only a handful of AZD1222 recipients.

Some clones are missing from TCRdb's copy, which holds only in-frame ones; the method was immunoSEQ multiplex PCR. The repertoire includes about 150,000 clones, 80% to 90% of them detected once, and 5.5% to 7% sits in the top ten. Sequences were derived from peripheral blood, sampled after recovery from COVID-19. The sequence was obtained from an adult who had recovered from COVID-19. The chain carries TRBV10-1 and TRBJ1-1; the D is unclear. In nucleotides, the CDR3 is TGCGCCAGCAGTGCTCGAGATAACACTGAAGCTTTCTTT. Amino acid sequence: CASSARDNTEAFF.